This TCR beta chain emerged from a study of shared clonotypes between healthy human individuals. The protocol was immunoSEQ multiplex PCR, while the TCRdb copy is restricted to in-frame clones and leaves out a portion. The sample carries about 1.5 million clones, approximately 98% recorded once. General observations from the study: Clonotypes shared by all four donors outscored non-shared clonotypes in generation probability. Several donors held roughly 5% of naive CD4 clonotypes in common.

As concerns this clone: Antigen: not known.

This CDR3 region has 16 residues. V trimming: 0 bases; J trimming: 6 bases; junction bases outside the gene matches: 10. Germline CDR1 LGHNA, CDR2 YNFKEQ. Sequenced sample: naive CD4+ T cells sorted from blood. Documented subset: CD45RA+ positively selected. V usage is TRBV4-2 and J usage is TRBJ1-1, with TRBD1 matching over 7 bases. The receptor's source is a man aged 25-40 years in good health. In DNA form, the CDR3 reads TGTGCCAGCAGCCAAGATCAGGGACAGCTTTCCTCTGAAGCTTTCTTT. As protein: CASSQDQGQLSSEAFF.